This TCR beta chain was obtained from a study of glioma-infiltrating T cells. Across the study: Glioblastomas were WHO grade IV, sampled at first diagnosis; low-grade were grade II.

Study-level points and caveats: A blood CDR3 motif signature was depleted in highly divergent patients.

Worth noting for this clonotype: The antigen remains undetermined. Given a much more abundant clone one base away, this may be a read error.

The CDR3 extends over 14 amino acids. CDR1 and CDR2 (germline): MNHGY, SVAAGI. V shed 4 bases and J shed 6 bases, with 13 bases lying between them. TCR alpha and beta CDR3 regions were amplified from RNA using iRepertoire nested multiplex PCR. TCRdb analysed the multiplex PCR reads with MiXCR anew, one entry per CDR3 protein. The sample shows about 410,000 distinct CDR3 sequences, roughly 41% of them seen only once. The sequencing input was glioma tissue, nonneoplastic brain tissue, or PBMCs (not recorded which). This chain uses TRBV6-9 with TRBJ1-5, with D possibly TRBD1 on 6 matching bases. The clonotype comes from a human donor with low-grade glioma or glioblastoma, undergoing nonglioma brain surgery, or in good health (not recorded which). This chain's CDR3 is CASSFWTEGQPQHF. The CDR3 DNA reads TGTGCCAGCAGTTTTTGGACAGAGGGTCAGCCCCAGCATTTT.